In its sample, the clone carrying this T cell receptor (beta chain) was seen many times. No antigen is known for it. MiXCR, applied by TCRdb to the PCR reads, yields one record per CDR3 protein. The sample lists about 70,000 distinct CDR3 sequences; approximately 17% were seen once. Germline trimming cut 6 bases from V and 3 bases from J; bases unmatched to any gene: 11. This CDR3 contains 17 residues. CDR1 is MNHEY, CDR2 SVGEGT, per germline. The sample belongs to a study of molecular identifiers for immune sequencing clone quantification. Regarding the study as a whole: For effector cells, clones above 20 RNA copies held over 97% of molecules; for naive cells, under 1%.

Sequenced material: naive CD8+ T cells from blood, with Jurkat cell RNA spiked in. Subset defined: FACS-sorted CD8+CD4-CCR7+CD45RA+ naive T cells. The chain couples TRBV6-2 or TRBV6-3 to TRBJ2-3; 11 bases map to TRBD2. The clonotype comes from a human donor in good health. Some libraries in this study had Jurkat cell RNA spiked in. CDR3 region: CASSTTELAGVTDTQYF. CDR3 in DNA: TGTGCCAGCAGCACCACAGAACTAGCGGGAGTAACAGATACGCAGTATTTT.